This T cell receptor beta chain was obtained from a study of T-cell memory formation after mild COVID-19. This CDR3 has 13 amino acids. Germline V lookup: CDR1 SGDLS, CDR2 YYNGEE. The germline V and J ends were trimmed by 3 bases and 5 bases, with 9 bases remaining between them. 5'RACE with constant-segment primers yielded barcoded, UMI-tagged TCR alpha and TCR beta cDNA libraries. TCRdb re-called the 5' RACE reads with MiXCR, one entry per CDR3 protein. In the table there are about 100,000 distinct CDR3 sequences, around 10% of which are singletons. The V gene is TRBV9, the J gene TRBJ2-1; D gene uncertain. This clonotype was obtained from a man younger than 35 who had mild COVID-19 (a few samples of this study predate the infection). Cell type and time point are not known. The sample consisted of PBMCs or a T cell subset sorted from them (not recorded which). The CDR3 reads CASSAERNNEQFF. CDR3 nucleotides: TGTGCCAGCAGCGCCGAACGAAACAATGAGCAGTTCTTC.